What follows are 20 T cell receptor beta chains derived from one specimen sequenced in a study of blood T cell repertoires in COVID-19. Assay used: immunoSEQ multiplex PCR; TCRdb lists only in-frame clones, some missing. This table holds 150,000 to 200,000 clones, around 83% found once. Sequencing used peripheral blood. The source of these receptors is an elderly woman in a cohort sampled during active or convalescent COVID-19.

This clone appeared once. The V call is TRBV5-6, the J call TRBJ1-1; a possible D gene is TRBD1 (5 bases). Germline V lookup: CDR1 SGHDT, CDR2 YYEEEE. Trimming shortened V by 0 bases and J by 1 base, and 10 bases separated the two germline ends. This CDR3 has 15 amino acids. The CDR3 DNA reads TGTGCCAGCAGCTTGGAAGGGGTCGCGAACACTGAAGCTTTCTTT. Translation gives CASSLEGVANTEAFF.

This clone showed up just once. V gene TRBV5-4 combines with J gene TRBJ1-6; D is uncertain. The germline gives CDR1 SGHNT, CDR2 YYREEE (reference sequence). CDR3 length equals 14 residues. V was pared by 4 bases and J by 2 bases, with 7 bases between. Here the CDR3 DNA reads TGTGCCAGCAGCACCGGGGCCTATAATTCACCCCTCCACTTT. Amino acids: CASSTGAYNSPLHF.

The CDR3: CAWSVTGPLADTQYF. As DNA, the CDR3 is TGTGCCTGGAGTGTGACAGGACCCCTCGCAGATACGCAGTATTTT. This chain connects TRBV30 to TRBJ2-3; a possible D gene is TRBD1 (6 bases). V was cut by 0 bases and J by 4 bases, with 14 bases left in between. The CDR3 runs 15 residues. Germline V CDR1 and CDR2: GTSNPN, SVGIG (reference sequence).

The chain's CDR3 is CASSNAGSYEQYV. The CDR3 nucleotides read TGTGCCAGCAGCAATGCGGGTTCCTACGAGCAGTACGTC. The rearrangement links TRBV5-5 to TRBJ2-7; tentatively, D is TRBD2 (5 bases). This CDR3 spans 13 amino acids. Trimming cost V 4 bases and J 1 base, with 9 bases left between them. Germline loops: CDR1 SGHKS, CDR2 YYEKEE (reference sequence).

The rearrangement uses TRBV5-1 and TRBJ1-5, with D possibly being TRBD1 (6 bases). Per germline, CDR1 SGHRS and CDR2 YFSETQ. The CDR3 runs 15 residues. The V end was cut by 0 bases, the J end by 3 bases, with 10 bases between. The CDR3: CASSLAAGDNQPQHF. The CDR3 DNA is TGCGCCAGCAGCTTGGCCGCAGGGGACAATCAGCCCCAGCATTTT.

The CDR3 protein is CASSYTANYGYTF. The DNA of the CDR3 is TGTGCCAGCAGCTACACAGCTAACTATGGCTACACCTTC. This chain joins TRBV11-2 and TRBJ1-2, with no clear D. The germline CDR1 and CDR2 sequences are SGHAT and FQNNGV. The CDR3 extends over 13 amino acids. The V and J ends lost 4 bases and 0 bases respectively, with 6 bases between them.

V gene TRBV6-1 combines with J gene TRBJ2-2; D possibly corresponds to TRBD1 (6 bases). The CDR3 is 18 residues long. V lost 4 bases, J lost 4 bases, and 22 bases lay in between. The V gene's germline CDR1 is MNHNS and CDR2 SASEGT. For the CDR3, the DNA is TGTGCCAGCAGTGGTGCGGGCAGGGGTTCCATATCCACCGGGGAGCTGTTTTTT. Translation gives CASSGAGRGSISTGELFF.

CDR3 loop: CASSSGLAVNTDTQYF. In nucleotides, the CDR3 is TGCGCCAGCAGCTCGGGACTAGCCGTAAACACAGATACGCAGTATTTT. The chain carries TRBV5-1 and TRBJ2-3, with 9 bases aligning to TRBD2. Unmatched junction bases numbered 7, after V lost 3 bases and J lost 2 bases. Per the germline V gene, CDR1 is SGHRS and CDR2 is YFSETQ. CDR3 size: 16 residues. Using reference TRBV5-1 and TRBJ2-3 for the parts outside the CDR3, the full variable domain is KAGVTQTPRYLIKTRGQQVTLSCSPISGHRSVSWYQQTPGQGLQFLFEYFSETQRNKGNFPGRFSGRQFSNSRSEMNVSTLELGDSALYLCASSSGLAVNTDTQYFGPGTRLTVL.

Only one count was recorded for this clone. This chain joins TRBV5-6 and TRBJ2-5; TRBD2 is a possible D gene (5 bases). CDR3 length: 13 amino acids. Germline loops: CDR1 SGHDT, CDR2 YYEEEE. The V end lost 4 bases, the J end lost 5 bases, and 12 bases lay between the germline ends. In DNA, the CDR3 is TGTGCCAGCAGCGCGGACTCATCGGAGACCCAGTACTTC. Translation gives CASSADSSETQYF.

This chain joins TRBV6-5 and TRBJ1-1; D call uncertain. V gave up 6 bases and J gave up 8 bases, with 16 bases separating them. Germline loops: CDR1 MNHEY, CDR2 SVGAGI. The CDR3 runs 13 residues. The CDR3 DNA reads as TGTGCCAGCAGCCCCCCGGGGAGAGGCGAAGCTTTCTTT. As protein: CASSPPGRGEAFF.

The V gene is TRBV4-1, the J gene TRBJ1-1; 9 nucleotides line up with TRBD1. CDR3 length: 14 amino acids. CDR1 and CDR2 (germline): MGHRA, YSYEKL. V shed 4 bases, J shed 8 bases, and the junction held 8 bases outside the gene matches. The chain's CDR3 is CASSRLGQGTEAFF. CDR3 DNA: TGCGCCAGCAGCCGCCTAGGACAGGGGACCGAAGCTTTCTTT.

This clone was seen a single time. The V gene is TRBV2, the J gene TRBJ1-1; 7 bases fit TRBD1. This CDR3 is built from 14 residues. Trimming at V came to 6 bases and at J to 2 bases, leaving 6 bases not matched to a gene. Germline CDR1 and CDR2: SNHLY and FYNNEI. This CDR3 reads CASRATGFNTEAFF. Here the CDR3 DNA reads TGTGCCAGCAGGGCGACAGGGTTCAACACTGAAGCTTTCTTT.

This clone appeared a single time. The CDR3 DNA reads as TGTGCCAGCAGCTCCAGCGGGGCAAACGGAAACACCATATATTTT. Protein product: CASSSSGANGNTIYF. The chain combines TRBV7-9 with TRBJ1-3, with TRBD1 as a possible D gene (5 bases). Trimming left V 4 bases short and J 4 bases short, with 14 bases between. There are 15 residues in the CDR3. CDR1 and CDR2 from the germline V gene are SEHNR and FQNEAQ (reference sequence).

The chain links TRBV11-3 to TRBJ2-7, with 12 bases aligning to TRBD1. V trimming: 4 bases; J trimming: 2 bases; junction bases outside the gene matches: 12. Germline CDR1 SGHNT, CDR2 YENEEA. The CDR3 is 18 residues long. Here the CDR3 reads CASSSGQGAQGVPYEQYF. The CDR3 region has the DNA TGTGCCAGCAGCTCGGGACAGGGGGCGCAAGGTGTTCCCTACGAGCAGTACTTC.

The chain couples TRBV2 to TRBJ1-5, with no clear D. CDR3 size: 14 residues. From germline, CDR1 is SNHLY and CDR2 FYNNEI. V dropped 4 bases and J dropped 0 bases, with 7 bases sitting between them. The CDR3 sequence is CASSGGDSNQPQHF. The CDR3 DNA follows: TGTGCCAGCAGTGGCGGGGATAGCAATCAGCCCCAGCATTTT.

In this sample, this clone turned up once. This chain joins TRBV5-1 and TRBJ2-2; the D gene is possibly TRBD2 (6 bases). The CDR3 is made up of 15 amino acids. CDR1 SGHRS and CDR2 YFSETQ come from the germline V gene. Trimming removed 4 bases at V and 7 bases at J, with 17 bases between. The CDR3 bases are TGCGCCAGCAGCCAATTTGGGGAGGATAACGGGGAGCTGTTTTTT. This translates into CASSQFGEDNGELFF.

This chain connects TRBV14 to TRBJ1-4; unclear D gene. The ends were cut back, 2 bases at V and 8 bases at J, with 15 bases in the middle. In germline, CDR1 is SGHDN, CDR2 FVKESK. The CDR3 is 15 residues long. CDR3 DNA sequence: TGTGCCAGCAGCCAAAATACATTGATGTCGGAAAAACTGTTTTTT. This gives the protein CASSQNTLMSEKLFF.

V is TRBV12-1 and J is TRBJ1-6. TRBV12-1 is flagged as a pseudogene. CDR3 size: 17 residues. The CDR3, as DNA: TGTGCCAGCAGCTTTCGTTATGGGAGCTCCTATAATTCACCCCTCCACTTT. This encodes CASSFRYGSSYNSPLHF.

The rearrangement joins TRBV7-9 to TRBJ2-5; TRBD2 might be the D (6 bases). From germline, CDR1 is SEHNR and CDR2 FQNEAQ (reference sequence). The CDR3 covers 14 residues. Trimming removed 0 bases at V and 5 bases at J, with 10 bases between. The CDR3 region is CASSLALGGETQYF. CDR3 nucleotide sequence: TGTGCCAGCAGCTTAGCGCTCGGGGGTGAGACCCAGTACTTC.

The chain carries TRBV30 and TRBJ2-1, with D possibly being TRBD2 (6 bases). CDR1 GTSNPN and CDR2 SVGIG come from the germline V gene (reference sequence). This CDR3 is built from 14 residues. Deletions cut 3 bases from V and 6 bases from J, with 15 bases between. The DNA for the CDR3 is TGTGCCTGGAGCGCCTTAGGACTAATCAATGAGCAGTTCTTC. Its translation: CAWSALGLINEQFF.